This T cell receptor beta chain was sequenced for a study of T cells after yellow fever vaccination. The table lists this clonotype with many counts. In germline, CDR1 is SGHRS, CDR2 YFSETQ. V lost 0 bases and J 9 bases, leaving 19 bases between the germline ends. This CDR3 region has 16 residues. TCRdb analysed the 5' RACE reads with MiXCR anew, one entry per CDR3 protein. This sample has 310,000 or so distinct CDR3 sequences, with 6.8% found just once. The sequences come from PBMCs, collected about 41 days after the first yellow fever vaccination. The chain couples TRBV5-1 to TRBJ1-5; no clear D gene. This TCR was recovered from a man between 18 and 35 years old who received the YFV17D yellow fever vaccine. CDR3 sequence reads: CASSLAATYLLGPQHF. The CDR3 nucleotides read TGCGCCAGCAGCTTGGCCGCGACCTACCTTCTTGGGCCCCAGCATTTT.